A selection of T cell receptor beta chains follows, all from one sample in a study of blood T cell repertoires in COVID-19. The method was immunoSEQ multiplex PCR; TCRdb's version includes in-frame clones alone and lacks a portion of them. The data contain under 80,000 clones, more than 85% of them seen just once; the ten biggest clones take up more than 0.9%. Input material: peripheral blood. The receptors shown here come from an older man with acute or convalescent COVID-19. Both conserved end residues are part of each CDR3. The order of the fields is V gene, clone size, J gene, D gene, CDR3 protein, CDR3 DNA. A D gene is named only where the DNA matches it firmly. Clone size is shown for a subset of rows, as once, few, many or a class of expanded clone.

v_gene: TRBV6-5; abundance: few; j_gene: TRBJ2-7; d_gene: .; CDR3aa: CASRVAGPYEQYF; CDR3nt: TGTGCCAGCAGAGTTGCGGGACCCTACGAGCAGTACTTC
v_gene: TRBV2; abundance: .; j_gene: TRBJ2-1; d_gene: .; CDR3aa: CASSDRTDNNEQFF; CDR3nt: TGTGCCAGCAGTGACCGGACAGATAACAATGAGCAGTTCTTC
v_gene: TRBV9; abundance: .; j_gene: TRBJ2-1; d_gene: TRBD2; CDR3aa: CASSVDSGGPVDEQFF; CDR3nt: TGTGCCAGCAGCGTGGACTCGGGGGGGCCTGTCGATGAGCAGTTCTTC
v_gene: TRBV9; abundance: .; j_gene: TRBJ2-1; d_gene: .; CDR3aa: CASSVGPSTGEQFF; CDR3nt: TGTGCCAGCAGCGTGGGTCCCTCGACGGGGGAGCAGTTCTTC
v_gene: TRBV14; abundance: .; j_gene: TRBJ2-3; d_gene: .; CDR3aa: CASSQAYRGTQYF; CDR3nt: TGTGCCAGCAGCCAAGCCTATAGGGGTACGCAGTATTTT
v_gene: TRBV7-9; abundance: few; j_gene: TRBJ1-1; d_gene: .; CDR3aa: CASSAQQNTEAFF; CDR3nt: TGTGCCAGCAGCGCCCAACAGAACACTGAAGCTTTCTTT
v_gene: TRBV15; abundance: .; j_gene: TRBJ2-7; d_gene: TRBD2; CDR3aa: CATSRSRGRVDYEQYF; CDR3nt: TGTGCCACCAGCAGATCCCGCGGGAGGGTCGACTACGAGCAGTACTTC
v_gene: TRBV27; abundance: .; j_gene: TRBJ1-1; d_gene: .; CDR3aa: CASSLYAGWNTEAFF; CDR3nt: TGTGCCAGCAGTTTATATGCAGGGTGGAACACTGAAGCTTTCTTT
v_gene: TRBV28; abundance: .; j_gene: TRBJ2-1; d_gene: TRBD2; CDR3aa: CASSWTSFHNEQFF; CDR3nt: TGTGCCAGCAGTTGGACTAGTTTCCACAATGAGCAGTTCTTC
v_gene: TRBV4-1; abundance: .; j_gene: TRBJ2-4; d_gene: TRBD2; CDR3aa: CASSQGSSGSLAKNIQYF; CDR3nt: TGCGCCAGCAGCCAAGGGTCTAGCGGGTCGTTAGCCAAAAACATTCAGTACTTC